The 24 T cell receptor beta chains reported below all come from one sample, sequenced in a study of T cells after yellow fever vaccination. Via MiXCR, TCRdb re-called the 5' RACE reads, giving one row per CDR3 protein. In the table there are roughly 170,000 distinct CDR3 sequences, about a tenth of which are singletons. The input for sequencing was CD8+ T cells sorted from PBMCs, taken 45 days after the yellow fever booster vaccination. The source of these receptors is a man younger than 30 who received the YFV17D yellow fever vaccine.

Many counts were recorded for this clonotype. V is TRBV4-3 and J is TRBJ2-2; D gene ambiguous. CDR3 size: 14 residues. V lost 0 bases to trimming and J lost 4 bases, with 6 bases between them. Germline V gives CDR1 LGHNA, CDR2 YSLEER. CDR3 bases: TGCGCCAGCAGCCAAGATCGGAGCACCGGGGAGCTGTTTTTT. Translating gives CASSQDRSTGELFF.

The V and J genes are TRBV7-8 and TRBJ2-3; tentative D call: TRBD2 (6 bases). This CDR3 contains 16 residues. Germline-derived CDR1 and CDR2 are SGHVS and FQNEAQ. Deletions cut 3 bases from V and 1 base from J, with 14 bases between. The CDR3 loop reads CASSFNRGTGTDTQYF. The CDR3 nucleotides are TGTGCCAGCAGCTTCAATAGAGGGACTGGCACAGATACGCAGTATTTT.

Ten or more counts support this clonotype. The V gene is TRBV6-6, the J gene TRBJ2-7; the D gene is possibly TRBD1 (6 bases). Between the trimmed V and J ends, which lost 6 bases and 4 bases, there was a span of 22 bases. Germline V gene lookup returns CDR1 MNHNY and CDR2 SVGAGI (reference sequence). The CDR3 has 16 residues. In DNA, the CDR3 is TGTGCCAGCAGGGCTGAGGGGGTTTCGCCACTTTACGAGCAGTACGTC. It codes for CASRAEGVSPLYEQYV.

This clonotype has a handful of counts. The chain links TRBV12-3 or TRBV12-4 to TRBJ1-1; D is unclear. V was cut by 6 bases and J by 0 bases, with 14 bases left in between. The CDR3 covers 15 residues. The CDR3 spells CASRKGRYVNTEAFF. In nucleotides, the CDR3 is TGTGCCAGCAGAAAAGGAAGGTATGTGAACACTGAAGCTTTCTTT.

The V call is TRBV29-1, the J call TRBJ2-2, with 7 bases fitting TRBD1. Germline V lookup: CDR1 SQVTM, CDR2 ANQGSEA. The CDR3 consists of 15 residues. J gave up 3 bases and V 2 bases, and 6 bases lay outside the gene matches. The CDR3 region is CSVEYRGQDTGELFF. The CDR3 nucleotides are TGCAGCGTTGAATATAGGGGGCAAGACACCGGGGAGCTGTTTTTT.

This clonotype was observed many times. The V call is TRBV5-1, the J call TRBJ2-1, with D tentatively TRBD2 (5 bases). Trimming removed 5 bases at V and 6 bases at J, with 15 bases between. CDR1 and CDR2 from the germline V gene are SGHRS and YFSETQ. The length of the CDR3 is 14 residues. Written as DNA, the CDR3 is TGCGCCAGCAGAGTGGGCTGGGCGGGCAATGAGCAGTTCTTC. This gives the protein CASRVGWAGNEQFF.

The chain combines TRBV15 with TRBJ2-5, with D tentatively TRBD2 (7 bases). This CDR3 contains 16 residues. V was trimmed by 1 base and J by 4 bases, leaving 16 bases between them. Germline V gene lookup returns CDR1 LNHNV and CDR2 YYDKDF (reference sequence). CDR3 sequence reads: CATSRGDGGPRETQYF. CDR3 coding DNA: TGTGCCACCAGCAGAGGGGACGGGGGGCCCCGAGAGACCCAGTACTTC.

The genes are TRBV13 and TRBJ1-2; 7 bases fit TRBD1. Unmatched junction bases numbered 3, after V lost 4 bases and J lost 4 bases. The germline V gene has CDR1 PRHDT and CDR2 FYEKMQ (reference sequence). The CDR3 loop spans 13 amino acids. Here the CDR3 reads CASSSTGFYGYTF. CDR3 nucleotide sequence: TGTGCCAGCAGCTCGACAGGGTTCTATGGCTACACCTTC.

CDR3 loop: CASSSAGPYNEQFF. CDR3 DNA: TGTGCCAGCAGCTCGGCAGGCCCCTACAATGAGCAGTTCTTC. The rearrangement uses TRBV5-6 and TRBJ2-1; D remains unclear. Looked up from germline, CDR1 is SGHDT and CDR2 is YYEEEE. CDR3 size: 14 residues. V lost 3 bases, J lost 2 bases, and 9 bases lay in between.

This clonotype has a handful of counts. CDR3 in DNA: TGTGCCAGCAGCACTCGGGGTAGCTCCTACAATGAGCAGTTCTTC. It specifies CASSTRGSSYNEQFF. The chain employs TRBV7-2 and TRBJ2-1, with a possible D match to TRBD2 (5 bases). Germline V gene sequence: CDR1 SGHTA, CDR2 FQGNSA. V was pared by 5 bases and J by 0 bases, with 11 bases between. This CDR3 is 15 amino acids long.

CDR3 in amino acids: CASSRGGARPQHF. The CDR3 coding sequence is TGTGCCAGCAGTCGCGGGGGGGCCCGGCCCCAGCATTTT. The chain joins TRBV28 to TRBJ1-5, with a possible D match to TRBD1 (6 bases). CDR1 and CDR2 (germline): MDHEN, SYDVKM. This CDR3 is 13 amino acids long. V was shortened by 5 bases and J by 9 bases, with 14 bases between the two germline ends.

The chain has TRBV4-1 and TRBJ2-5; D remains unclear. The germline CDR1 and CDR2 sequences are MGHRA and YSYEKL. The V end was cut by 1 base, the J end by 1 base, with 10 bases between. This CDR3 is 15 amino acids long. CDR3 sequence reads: CASSQGRLIQETQYF. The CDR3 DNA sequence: TGCGCCAGCAGCCAAGGGAGACTCATCCAAGAGACCCAGTACTTC.

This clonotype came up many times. The CDR3 sequence: CASSFVRFYEQYV. CDR3 sequence (DNA): TGTGCCAGCAGTTTTGTTAGGTTCTACGAGCAGTACGTC. V usage is TRBV27 and J usage is TRBJ2-7; D remains unclear. V was cut by 3 bases and J by 3 bases, with 9 bases left in between. The CDR3 sequence is 13 residues long. Germline values: CDR1 MNHEY, CDR2 SMNVEV (reference sequence).

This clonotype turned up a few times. CDR3 coding DNA: TGTGCCAGCAGCTCGGACAGGGGTCTCAACGAGCAGTACGTC. Translation: CASSSDRGLNEQYV. This chain links TRBV11-2 with TRBJ2-7; TRBD1 matches 9 bases. Germline CDR1 is SGHAT and CDR2 is FQNNGV. J was trimmed by 5 bases and V by 4 bases; bases with no gene match: 6. This CDR3 contains 14 residues.

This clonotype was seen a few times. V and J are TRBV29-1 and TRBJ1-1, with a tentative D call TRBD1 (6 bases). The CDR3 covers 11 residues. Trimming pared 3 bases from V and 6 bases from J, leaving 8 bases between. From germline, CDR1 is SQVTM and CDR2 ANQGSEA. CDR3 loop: CSVERGPEAFF. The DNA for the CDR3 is TGCAGCGTTGAGCGGGGGCCTGAAGCTTTCTTT.

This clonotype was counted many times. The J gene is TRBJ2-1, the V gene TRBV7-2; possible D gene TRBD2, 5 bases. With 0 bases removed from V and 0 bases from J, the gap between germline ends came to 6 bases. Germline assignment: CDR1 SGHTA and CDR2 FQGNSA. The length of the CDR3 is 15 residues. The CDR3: CASSLAGSSYNEQFF. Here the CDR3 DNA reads TGTGCCAGCAGCTTAGCGGGGAGCTCCTACAATGAGCAGTTCTTC.

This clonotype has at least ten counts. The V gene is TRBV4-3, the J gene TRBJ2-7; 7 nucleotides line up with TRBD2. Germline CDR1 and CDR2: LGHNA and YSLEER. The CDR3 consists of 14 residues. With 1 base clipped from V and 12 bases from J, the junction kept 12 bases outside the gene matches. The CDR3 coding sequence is TGCGCCAGCAGCCAAGGTCTGGGGGACTACGTCCCGTACTTC. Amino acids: CASSQGLGDYVPYF.

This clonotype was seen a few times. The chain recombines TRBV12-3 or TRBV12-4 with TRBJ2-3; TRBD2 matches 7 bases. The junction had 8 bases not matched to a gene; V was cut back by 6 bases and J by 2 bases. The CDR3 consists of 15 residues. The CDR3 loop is CASSLSAGLTDTQYF. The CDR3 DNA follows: TGTGCCAGCAGCCTATCAGCGGGGCTCACAGATACGCAGTATTTT.

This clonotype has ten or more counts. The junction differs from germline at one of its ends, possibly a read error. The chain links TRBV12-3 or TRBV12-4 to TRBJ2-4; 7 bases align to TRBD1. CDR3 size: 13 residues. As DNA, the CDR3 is TGTGCCAGCAGTTTAAGGATGGGGGACAGCGCCGACTTC. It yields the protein CASSLRMGDSADF.

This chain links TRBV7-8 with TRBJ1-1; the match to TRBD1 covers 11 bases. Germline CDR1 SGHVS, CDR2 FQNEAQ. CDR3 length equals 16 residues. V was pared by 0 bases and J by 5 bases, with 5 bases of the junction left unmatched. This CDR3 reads CASSLAGTGGRTEAFF. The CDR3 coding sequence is TGTGCCAGCAGCTTAGCAGGGACAGGGGGGAGGACTGAAGCTTTCTTT.

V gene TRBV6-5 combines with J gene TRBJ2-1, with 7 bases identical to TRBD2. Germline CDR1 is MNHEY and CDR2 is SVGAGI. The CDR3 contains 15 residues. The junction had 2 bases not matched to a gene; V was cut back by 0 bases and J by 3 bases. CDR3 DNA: TGTGCCAGCAGTTACTCCAGCGGGGACTACAATGAGCAGTTCTTC. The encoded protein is CASSYSSGDYNEQFF.

Here the CDR3 DNA reads TGTGCCAGCAGCCCACCCGACGGATCTTTCTACGAGCAGTACGTC. Translating gives CASSPPDGSFYEQYV. The chain joins TRBV7-9 to TRBJ2-7; no clear D. The CDR3 runs to 15 residues. The V end was cut by 5 bases, the J end by 3 bases, with 17 bases between. Germline V lookup: CDR1 SEHNR, CDR2 FQNEAQ (reference sequence).

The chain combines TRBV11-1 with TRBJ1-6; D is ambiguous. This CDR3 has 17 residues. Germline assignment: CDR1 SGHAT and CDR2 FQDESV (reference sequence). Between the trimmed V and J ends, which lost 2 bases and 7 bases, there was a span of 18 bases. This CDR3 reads CASSLSGLRTGNSPLHF. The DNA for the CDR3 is TGTGCCAGCAGCTTATCCGGGTTGAGGACGGGGAATTCACCCCTCCACTTT.

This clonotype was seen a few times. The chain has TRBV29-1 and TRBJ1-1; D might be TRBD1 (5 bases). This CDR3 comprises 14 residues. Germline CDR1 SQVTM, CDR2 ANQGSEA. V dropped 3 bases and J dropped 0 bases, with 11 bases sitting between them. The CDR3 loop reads CSVDTGLVNTEAFF. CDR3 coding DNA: TGCAGCGTTGATACAGGACTCGTGAACACTGAAGCTTTCTTT.